One TCR beta chain is described in this entry. The germline CDR1 and CDR2 sequences are SEHNR and FQNEAQ (reference sequence). CDR3 length equals 16 residues. Trimming took 5 bases from V and 8 from J; bases not matched to a gene: 17. Clones were read by immunoSEQ multiplex PCR, and TCRdb kept only the in-frame ones, dropping some. This table holds 200,000 or so clones, approximately 85% found once. This sample stems from a study of blood T cell repertoires in COVID-19. Study details: The United States, Italy and Spain supplied acute and convalescent COVID-19 samples. Nucleic acid was either cDNA or gDNA, and it came from T cells, B-cell-depleted T cells, or PBMCs.

The V call is TRBV7-9, the J call TRBJ1-2; the match to TRBD1 covers 7 bases. Sequencing was performed on peripheral blood. This TCR came from a man aged 55-75 years with acute or convalescent COVID-19. The chain's CDR3 is CASSPPESTGPRGYTF. CDR3 bases: TGTGCCAGCAGCCCGCCCGAATCGACAGGGCCTCGAGGCTACACCTTC.